The next 21 T cell receptor beta chains were all read from a single sample in a study of PD-1 blockade in classical Hodgkin lymphoma. Relapse after autologous stem cell transplantation occurred in every patient, and brentuximab vedotin exposure varied. Assay: immunoSEQ multiplex PCR; the TCRdb copy retains only in-frame clones and omits some. This sample yields 150,000 or so clones, of which about 81% are seen a single time; roughly a tenth belongs to the top ten. The sample consisted of peripheral blood mononuclear cells (PBMCs), taken before the second cycle of nivolumab. These receptors all stem from a human donor with classical Hodgkin lymphoma.

The rearrangement uses TRBV19 and TRBJ1-4; TRBD1 agrees at 7 bases. The CDR3 is 17 residues long. Germline CDR1 and CDR2: LNHDA and SQIVND (reference sequence). The V and J ends lost 7 bases and 0 bases, in that order; junction bases with no gene match: 11. DNA of the CDR3: TGTGCCAGTAAAAGAGGGGGCACGGGGGCAACTAATGAAAAACTGTTTTTT. Translation gives CASKRGGTGATNEKLFF.

CDR3 protein: CASSQKQGPGYF. The CDR3 coding sequence is TGTGCCAGTAGCCAAAAACAGGGGCCGGGGTACTTC. The chain uses TRBV19 and TRBJ2-4, with 7 positions matching TRBD1. J gave up 15 bases and V 6 bases, and 11 bases lay outside the gene matches. Germline values: CDR1 LNHDA, CDR2 SQIVND (reference sequence). The CDR3 has 12 residues.

This clone has just one count. The rearrangement links TRBV18 to TRBJ2-7; D unclear. Germline values: CDR1 KGHSH, CDR2 LQKENI. This CDR3 contains 14 residues. V was pared by 2 bases and J by 2 bases, with 10 bases between. The CDR3 sequence is CASSPKGGTYEQYF. For the CDR3, the DNA is TGTGCCAGCTCACCAAAAGGTGGGACCTACGAGCAGTACTTC.

The chain is built from TRBV5-6 and TRBJ1-1; D not certain. Trimming pared 1 base from V and 4 bases from J, leaving 17 bases between. The CDR3 length is 16 residues. Germline V gene sequence: CDR1 SGHDT, CDR2 YYEEEE. In DNA, the CDR3 is TGTGCCAGCAGCTTGTCAGCGGCCGGGTGGGTCACTGAAGCTTTCTTT. It yields the protein CASSLSAAGWVTEAFF.

V usage is TRBV6-5 and J usage is TRBJ2-1; D is unclear. This CDR3 comprises 12 residues. The germline V gene has CDR1 MNHEY and CDR2 SVGAGI. Trimming stripped 5 bases from V and 12 bases from J, with 14 bases between. This chain's CDR3 is CASSLSGQGQFF. In DNA form, the CDR3 reads TGTGCCAGCAGTCTCTCGGGTCAAGGGCAGTTCTTC.

The chain recombines TRBV7-3 with TRBJ2-1; possible D gene TRBD2, 5 bases. From germline, CDR1 is SGHTA and CDR2 FQGTGA. Trimming removed 6 bases at V and 5 bases at J, with 11 bases between. The CDR3 is 13 residues long. Here the CDR3 DNA reads TGTGCCAGCAGTACCTCCGGGAACAATGAGCAGTTCTTC. Protein product: CASSTSGNNEQFF.

As concerns this clone: Germline and junction disagree at one end, which may indicate a read error. In nucleotides, the CDR3 is TGTGCCAGCAGGTTAGGGGCCGTAAGGGAAAAACTGTTTTTT. It specifies CASRLGAVREKLFF. The chain links TRBV7-2 to TRBJ1-4, with D possibly matching TRBD1 (5 bases). The CDR3 has 14 amino acids. Germline CDR1 is SGHTA and CDR2 is FQGNSA.

The chain uses TRBV18 and TRBJ1-4; D might be TRBD1 (6 bases). The CDR3 is 15 amino acids. The V gene lost 0 bases and the J gene lost 4 bases, with 9 bases spanning the gap. Per the germline V gene, CDR1 is KGHSH and CDR2 is LQKENI. The CDR3, as DNA: TGTGCCAGCTCACCACCGAACAGGGATAATGAAAAACTGTTTTTT. Translated: CASSPPNRDNEKLFF.

The V and J genes are TRBV5-6 and TRBJ1-1; no clear D gene. The CDR3 is 13 residues long. The germline V gene encodes CDR1 SGHDT and CDR2 YYEEEE. V lost 6 bases and J lost 1, with 10 bases in between. The CDR3: CASNREANTEAFF. The CDR3 DNA reads as TGTGCCAGCAATCGGGAAGCGAACACTGAAGCTTTCTTT.

V usage is TRBV29-1 and J usage is TRBJ1-2, with D unclear. V lost 0 bases and J 6 bases, leaving 14 bases between the germline ends. This CDR3 is built from 14 residues. Germline loops: CDR1 SQVTM, CDR2 ANQGSEA. For the CDR3, the DNA is TGCAGCGTTGAAGAGACGGGAAGTCGTCATGGCTACACCTTC. The encoded protein is CSVEETGSRHGYTF. The full variable domain, with the rest looked up from reference TRBV29-1 and TRBJ1-2, is SAVISQKPSRDICQRGTSLTIQCQVDSQVTMMFWYRQQPGQSLTLIATANQGSEATYESGFVIDKFPISRPNLTFSTLTVSNMSPEDSSIYLCSVEETGSRHGYTFGSGTRLTVV.

The genes are TRBV7-9 and TRBJ2-1, with 8 positions matching TRBD2. J was trimmed by 3 bases and V by 5 bases; bases with no gene match: 9. Per the germline V gene, CDR1 is SEHNR and CDR2 is FQNEAQ (reference sequence). The CDR3 is 16 residues long. CDR3 bases: TGTGCCAGCAGCCCATCCGGACTAGCTAGCTACAATGAGCAGTTCTTC. As protein: CASSPSGLASYNEQFF.

There are a few counts of this clone. The chain recombines TRBV10-3 with TRBJ1-5; D remains ambiguous. V dropped 4 bases and J dropped 7 bases, with 11 bases sitting between them. Per germline, CDR1 ENHRY and CDR2 SYGVKD. The CDR3 is made up of 13 amino acids. CDR3 sequence reads: CAISGAGEQPQHF. The CDR3 DNA reads TGTGCCATCAGTGGGGCAGGCGAGCAGCCCCAGCATTTT.

The rearrangement uses TRBV5-1 and TRBJ1-5, with D perhaps TRBD1 (5 bases). Per germline, CDR1 SGHRS and CDR2 YFSETQ. The CDR3 extends over 15 amino acids. Trimming cost V 1 base and J 5 bases, with 13 bases left between them. The CDR3, as DNA: TGCGCCAGCAGCTTGTCGGCAGGGCTTGATCAGCCCCAGCATTTT. Translation: CASSLSAGLDQPQHF.

This chain joins TRBV27 and TRBJ2-7, with D perhaps matching TRBD1 (6 bases). The CDR3 contains 13 residues. CDR1 and CDR2 (germline): MNHEY, SMNVEV (reference sequence). Trimming pared 1 base from V and 4 bases from J, leaving 8 bases between. CDR3 residues: CASSLYREYEQYF. The CDR3 DNA is TGTGCCAGCAGTTTATACAGGGAGTACGAGCAGTACTTC.

This clone was seen only once. The rearrangement uses TRBV19 and TRBJ1-4, with D perhaps TRBD1 (5 bases). V dropped 8 bases and J dropped 8 bases, with 15 bases sitting between them. This CDR3 comprises 13 residues. Germline CDR1 is LNHDA and CDR2 is SQIVND (reference sequence). The CDR3 sequence: CASHGRGREKLFF. The CDR3 DNA reads as TGTGCCAGTCATGGTAGGGGCCGGGAAAAACTGTTTTTT.

This clone came up a few times. This CDR3 reads CASRTTSEYYEQYF. For the CDR3, the DNA is TGTGCCAGCAGGACTACTAGCGAGTACTACGAGCAGTACTTC. V and J are TRBV28 and TRBJ2-7; 7 nucleotides align to TRBD2. With 6 bases clipped from V and 3 bases from J, the junction kept 8 bases outside the gene matches. Germline CDR1 and CDR2: MDHEN and SYDVKM. The CDR3 is made up of 14 amino acids. The full variable domain, rest sourced from reference TRBV28 and TRBJ2-7, is DVKVTQSSRYLVKRTGEKVFLECVQDMDHENMFWYRQDPGLGLRLIYFSYDVKMKEKGDIPEGYSVSREKKERFSLILESASTNQTSMYLCASRTTSEYYEQYFGPGTRLTVT.

This chain links TRBV2 with TRBJ1-1, with TRBD1 identical over 8 bases. V gave up 5 bases and J gave up 0 bases; unmatched junction bases: 2. The germline gives CDR1 SNHLY, CDR2 FYNNEI. This CDR3 has 14 amino acids. The CDR3 here is CASSPGQVNTEAFF. The CDR3 DNA follows: TGTGCCAGCAGTCCGGGACAGGTGAACACTGAAGCTTTCTTT.

The chain couples TRBV18 to TRBJ1-1, with 7 bases aligning to TRBD1. Germline assignment: CDR1 KGHSH and CDR2 LQKENI. After removal of 0 bases from V and 1 base from J, the junction contained 8 bases not matched to a gene. The CDR3 covers 17 residues. The DNA of the CDR3 is TGTGCCAGCTCACCACCAAGACAGGGTTTCAGGAACACTGAAGCTTTCTTT. Encoded protein: CASSPPRQGFRNTEAFF.

This clone was seen just once. Other nucleotide sequences from this sample produce the same CDR3. The V and J genes are TRBV29-1 and TRBJ2-3; tentatively, D is TRBD2 (6 bases). The CDR3 is made up of 13 amino acids. The germline gives CDR1 SQVTM, CDR2 ANQGSEA. V lost 4 bases and J lost 3, with 11 bases in between. The CDR3 protein is CSVARGGTDTQYF. CDR3 sequence (DNA): TGCAGCGTTGCTAGGGGAGGAACAGATACGCAGTATTTT.

V and J are TRBV5-6 and TRBJ1-6; no definite D call. The CDR3 has 13 residues. Trimming pared 5 bases from V and 4 bases from J, leaving 7 bases between. The germline V gene encodes CDR1 SGHDT and CDR2 YYEEEE. In nucleotides, the CDR3 is TGTGCCAGCAGTCGGAGGTATAATTCACCCCTCCACTTT. Translated: CASSRRYNSPLHF.

Concerning this clone: The sample contains more than one DNA sequence encoding this CDR3. The chain carries TRBV6-5 and TRBJ2-7, with D unresolved. The germline V and J ends were trimmed by 4 bases and 2 bases, with 3 bases remaining between them. The CDR3 sequence is 11 residues long. CDR1 and CDR2 from the germline V gene are MNHEY and SVGAGI. CDR3 amino acids: CASSFAYEQYF. Written as DNA, the CDR3 is TGTGCCAGCAGTTTCGCCTACGAGCAGTACTTC.